This TCR beta chain appears in the sequencing data of a study of blood T cell repertoires in COVID-19 (dated by TCRdb to the early 2020s). Broadly, across the study: Collaborator samples came from the United States, Italy and Spain and covered acute and convalescent phases of COVID-19. The prospective study material was composed of cDNA or gDNA derived from T cells, B-cell-depleted T cells, or PBMCs. Subjects who had been exposed to COVID-19, were actively infected with it, or had recovered from it provided the deeply sampled blood TCRbeta repertoires that made up the dataset. The repertoires were made available in a free public database intended to serve as a resource for research on the immune response to SARS-CoV-2. Samples came from the ongoing ImmuneRACE study (first 160 participants) plus 1,254 subjects from 6 global collaborators. Sample metadata almost always included a de-identified subject ID, COVID-19 status, age in years and sex. Where available, HLA class I and class II types were obtained from metadata supplied by the sample provider rather than from assay-based typing.

Participants in the prospective study were aged roughly 18 to 89 years, lived in 20 to 30 United States geographic areas, and enrolled through a virtual design. In the prospective study, cohorts were assigned on the basis of participant-reported clinical history obtained from a screening survey and a study questionnaire. For ImmuneRACE Cohort 3, a participant was defined as recovered based on two consecutive negative NP/OP PCR tests, clearance by a healthcare professional, or resolution of symptoms. Mobile phlebotomists in the prospective study collected whole blood, serum and a nasopharyngeal or oropharyngeal swab from every participant. Prospective study participants could optionally give additional blood draws and questionnaires over an approximately 2-month period. Before DNA extraction, blood samples from the prospective study were shipped at room temperature or frozen. The CDR1 and CDR2 encoded by the germline V gene are SGHTA and FQGNSA. From the cysteine up to the phenylalanine, the CDR3 has a length of 15 residues. The entry retains the CDR3 DNA only, 45 bases that are in frame from base 1.

Overall study outcomes, separate from this receptor: The quantity of clinical and demographic metadata differed by source and by participant and was supplied without curation.

TCRbeta CDR3 regions were amplified from genomic DNA by means of the immunoSEQ Assay, a bias-controlled multiplex PCR. Concerning the study's data processing: Within the assay, amplification of reference gene primers was used to estimate how many nucleated cells each sample contained. To quantify the absolute abundance of each unique TCRbeta CDR3 rearrangement, sequence reads were collapsed and filtered. Productive Simpson clonality was computed per sample as the square root of Simpson's diversity index over productive rearrangements. TCRdb's version of the immuneACCESS table is confined to in-frame rearrangements and falls short of the full clone set. An unresolved V gene accounts for under half of the shortfall where checked; the remainder is of unknown origin. For V, J and clone size, that table is used; D and trimming come from the DNA. The sample has over 250,000 clones on record, 80% to 90% of them singletons. The ten biggest clones cover more than 8.5% of the sample.

In its sample, this clone was seen a few times. Its antigen is currently not known. At one end, the junction sequence differs from germline, possibly due to a read error. The sequence links TRBV7-2 to TRBJ2-7, and 14 junction bases match TRBD2. This clonotype was obtained from a woman aged 18-29 years who had recovered from COVID-19. Sequenced: PBMCs or T cells enriched from blood (not recorded which). The nucleotide sequence reads as follows: TGTGCCAGCAGCCCGGCCGCCGGGACTAGCGGGAGTCAGGACTTC. This encodes CASSPAAGTSGSQDF.